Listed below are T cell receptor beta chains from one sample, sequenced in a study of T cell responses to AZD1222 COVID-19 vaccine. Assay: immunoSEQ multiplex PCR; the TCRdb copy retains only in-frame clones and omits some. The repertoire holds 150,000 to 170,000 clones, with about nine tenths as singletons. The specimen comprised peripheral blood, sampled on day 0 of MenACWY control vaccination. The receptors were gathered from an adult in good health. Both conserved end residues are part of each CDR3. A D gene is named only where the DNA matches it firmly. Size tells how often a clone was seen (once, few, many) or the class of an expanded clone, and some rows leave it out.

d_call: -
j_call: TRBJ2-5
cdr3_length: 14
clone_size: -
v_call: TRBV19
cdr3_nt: TGTGCCAGTAGCTCGACAGCTAACCAAGAGACCCAGTACTTC
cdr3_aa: CASSSTANQETQYF

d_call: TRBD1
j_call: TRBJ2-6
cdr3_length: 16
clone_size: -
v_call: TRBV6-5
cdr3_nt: TGTGCCAGCAGTTGGGCAGGGGGCTCAGGGGCCAACGTCCTGACTTTC
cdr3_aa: CASSWAGGSGANVLTF

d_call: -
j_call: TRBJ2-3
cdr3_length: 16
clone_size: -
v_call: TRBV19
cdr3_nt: TGTGCCAGTAGTGCCTATAGCAGGGGGGCCGGAGATACGCAGTATTTT
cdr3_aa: CASSAYSRGAGDTQYF

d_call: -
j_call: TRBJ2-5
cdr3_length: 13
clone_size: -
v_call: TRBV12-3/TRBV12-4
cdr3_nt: TGTGCCTCCCGCCCCGGAGCAGGAGAGACCCAGTACTTC
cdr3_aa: CASRPGAGETQYF

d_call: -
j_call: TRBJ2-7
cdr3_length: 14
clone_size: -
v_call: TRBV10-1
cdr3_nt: TGCGCCAGCATTCACCGGGACAACTCCTACGAGCAGTACTTC
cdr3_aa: CASIHRDNSYEQYF

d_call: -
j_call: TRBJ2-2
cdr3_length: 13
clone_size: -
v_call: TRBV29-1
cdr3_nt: TGCAGCGTTGAGCCGAGGAGGACCGGGGAGCTGTTTTTT
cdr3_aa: CSVEPRRTGELFF

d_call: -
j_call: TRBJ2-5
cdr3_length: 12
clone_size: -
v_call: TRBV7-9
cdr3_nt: TGTGCCAGCAGCTTACCACCCAAGACCCAGTACTTC
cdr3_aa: CASSLPPKTQYF

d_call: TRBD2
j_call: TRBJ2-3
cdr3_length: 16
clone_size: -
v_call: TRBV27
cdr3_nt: TGTGCCAGCAGTTTAAGTGTGGGACTAGCGGGAAATACGCAGTATTTT
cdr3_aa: CASSLSVGLAGNTQYF

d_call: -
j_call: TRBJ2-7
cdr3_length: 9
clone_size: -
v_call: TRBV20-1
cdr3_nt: TGCAGTGTGGGGGGCGAGCAGTACTTC
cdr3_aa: CSVGGEQYF

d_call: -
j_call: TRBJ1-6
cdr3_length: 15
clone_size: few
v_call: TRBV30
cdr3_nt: TGTGCCTGGAGTCTTCGGGGGGCGGGAAATTCACCCCTCCACTTT
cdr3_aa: CAWSLRGAGNSPLHF

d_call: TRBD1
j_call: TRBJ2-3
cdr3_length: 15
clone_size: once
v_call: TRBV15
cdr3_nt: TGTGCCACCAGCCCGGGACAGGGGCCTGCAGATACGCAGTATTTT
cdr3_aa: CATSPGQGPADTQYF

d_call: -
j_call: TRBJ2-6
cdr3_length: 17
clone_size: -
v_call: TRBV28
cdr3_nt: TGTGCCAGCAGACCGGGACATCCTAGCTCTGGGGCCAACGTCCTGACTTTC
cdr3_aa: CASRPGHPSSGANVLTF

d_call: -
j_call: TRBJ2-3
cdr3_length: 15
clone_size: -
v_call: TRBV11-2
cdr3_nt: TGTGCCAGCAGCCGTGAGGACCTGCTTGAGAGGACGCAGTATTTT
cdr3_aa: CASSREDLLERTQYF

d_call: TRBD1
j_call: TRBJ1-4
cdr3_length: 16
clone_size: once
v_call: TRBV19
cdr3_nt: TGTGCCAGTAGGGCTACAGGGGAAGGTACTAATGAAAAACTGTTTTTT
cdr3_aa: CASRATGEGTNEKLFF

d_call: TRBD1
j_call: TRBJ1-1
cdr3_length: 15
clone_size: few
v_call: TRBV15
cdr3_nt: TGTGCCACCAGCAGGGAACTACAGGGGCGTTCTGAAGCTTTCTTT
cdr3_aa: CATSRELQGRSEAFF

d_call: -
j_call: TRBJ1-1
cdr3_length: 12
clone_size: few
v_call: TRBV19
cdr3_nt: TGTGCCAGTAGTATAGGAGGCGTTGAAGCTTTCTTT
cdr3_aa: CASSIGGVEAFF

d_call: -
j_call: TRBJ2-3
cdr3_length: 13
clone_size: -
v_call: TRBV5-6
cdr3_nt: TGTGCCAGCAGCTCCGTCTTCGGGGATACGCAGTATTTT
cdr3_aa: CASSSVFGDTQYF

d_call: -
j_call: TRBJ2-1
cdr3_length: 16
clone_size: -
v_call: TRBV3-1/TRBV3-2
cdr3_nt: TGTGCCAGCAGCCAAGCGGTAGGCCGTGGGTTCAATGAGCAGTTCTTC
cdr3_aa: CASSQAVGRGFNEQFF

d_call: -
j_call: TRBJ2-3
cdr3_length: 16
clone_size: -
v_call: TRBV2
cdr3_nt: TGTGCCAGCAGTGACAGGGGCGGGAGTCGAACAGATACGCAGTATTTT
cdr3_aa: CASSDRGGSRTDTQYF

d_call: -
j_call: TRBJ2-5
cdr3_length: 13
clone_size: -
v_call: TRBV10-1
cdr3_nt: TGCGCCAGCAGTGATTCGGTCCAAGAGACCCAGTACTTC
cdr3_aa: CASSDSVQETQYF

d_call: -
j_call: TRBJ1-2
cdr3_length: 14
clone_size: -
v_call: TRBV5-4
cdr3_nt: TGTGCCAGCAGCTCTACCGACAGGATTTATGGCTACACCTTC
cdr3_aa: CASSSTDRIYGYTF

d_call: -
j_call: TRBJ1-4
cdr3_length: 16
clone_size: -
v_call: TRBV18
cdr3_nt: TGTGCCAGCTCACCCTTCGTAGCGGAAGCTAATGAAAAACTGTTTTTT
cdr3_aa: CASSPFVAEANEKLFF

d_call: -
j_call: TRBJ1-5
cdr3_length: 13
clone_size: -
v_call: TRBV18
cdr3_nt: TGTGCCAGCTCCAGGGGCGGGGATCAGCCCCAGCATTTT
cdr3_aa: CASSRGGDQPQHF

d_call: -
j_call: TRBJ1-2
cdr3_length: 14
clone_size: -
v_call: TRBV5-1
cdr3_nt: TGCGCCAGCAGCTTAGCCGGGGCGGATTATGGCTACACCTTC
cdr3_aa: CASSLAGADYGYTF

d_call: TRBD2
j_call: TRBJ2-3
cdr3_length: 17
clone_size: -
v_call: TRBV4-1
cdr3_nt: TGCGCCAGCAGCCAAACTAGCGGGGGGTACGTAAGAGATACGCAGTATTTT
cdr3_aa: CASSQTSGGYVRDTQYF

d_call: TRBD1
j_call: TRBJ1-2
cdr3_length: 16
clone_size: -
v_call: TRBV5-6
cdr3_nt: TGTGCCAGCAGCTTGGCCGGGGACAGGCGCAACTATGGCTACACCTTC
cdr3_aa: CASSLAGDRRNYGYTF

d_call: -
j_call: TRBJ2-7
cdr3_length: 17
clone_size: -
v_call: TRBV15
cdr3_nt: TGTGCCACCAGCACCCTGGCCTCGTGGGACACGACCTACGAGCAGTACTTC
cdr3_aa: CATSTLASWDTTYEQYF

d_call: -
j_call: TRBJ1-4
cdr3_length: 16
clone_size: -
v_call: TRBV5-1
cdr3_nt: TGCGCCAGCAGCTTGGAGGGTTTCGGAACTAATGAAAAACTGTTTTTT
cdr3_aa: CASSLEGFGTNEKLFF

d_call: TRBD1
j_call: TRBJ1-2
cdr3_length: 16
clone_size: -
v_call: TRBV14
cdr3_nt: TGTGCCAGCAGCCAAGGTGGGACAGCAAATGTATATGGCTACACCTTC
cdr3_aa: CASSQGGTANVYGYTF

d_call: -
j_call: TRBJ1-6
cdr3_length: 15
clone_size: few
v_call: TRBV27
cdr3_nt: TGTGCCAGCAGTTTATCGGGGACATTCAATTCACCCCTCCACTTT
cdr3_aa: CASSLSGTFNSPLHF

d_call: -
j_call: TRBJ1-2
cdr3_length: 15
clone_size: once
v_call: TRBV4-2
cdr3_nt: TGTGCCAGCACCGGCCCACGATCCTTCAACTATGGCTACACCTTC
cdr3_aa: CASTGPRSFNYGYTF

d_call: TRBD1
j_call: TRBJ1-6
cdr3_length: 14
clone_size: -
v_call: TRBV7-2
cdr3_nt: TGTGCCAGCAGCCCGGGACAGGGAGACTCACCCCTCCACTTT
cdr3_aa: CASSPGQGDSPLHF

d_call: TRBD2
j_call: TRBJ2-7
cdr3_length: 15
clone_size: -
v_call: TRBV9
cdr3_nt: TGTGCCAGCAGCGTAGTAGCGGGAGGGTCTTACGAGCAGTACTTC
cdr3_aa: CASSVVAGGSYEQYF

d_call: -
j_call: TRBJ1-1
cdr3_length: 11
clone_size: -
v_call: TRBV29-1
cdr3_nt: TGCAGCGTTGACAGGGTTGATGAAGCTTTCTTT
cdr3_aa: CSVDRVDEAFF

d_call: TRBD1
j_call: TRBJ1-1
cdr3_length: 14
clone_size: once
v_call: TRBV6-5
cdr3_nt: TGTGCCAGCGGGGGACAGGGGCGGGGAACTGAAGCTTTCTTT
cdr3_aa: CASGGQGRGTEAFF

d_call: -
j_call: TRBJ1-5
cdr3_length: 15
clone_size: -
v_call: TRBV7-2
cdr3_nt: TGTGCCAGCAGCCCCAGGGGTGGAGGCAATCAGCCCCAGCATTTT
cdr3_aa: CASSPRGGGNQPQHF

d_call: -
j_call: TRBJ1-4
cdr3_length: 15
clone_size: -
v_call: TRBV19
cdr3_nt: TGTGCCAGTAGTCCGACCGGGAGACAAGAGGAAAAACTGTTTTTT
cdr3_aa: CASSPTGRQEEKLFF

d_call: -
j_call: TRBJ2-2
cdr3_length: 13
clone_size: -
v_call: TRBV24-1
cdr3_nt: TGTGCCACCGGCTTAGCGGCCAGGAGGGAGCTGTTTTTT
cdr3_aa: CATGLAARRELFF

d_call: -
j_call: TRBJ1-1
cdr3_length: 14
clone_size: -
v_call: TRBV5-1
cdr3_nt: TGCGCCAGCAGCTTCACAGGGAGAAACACTGAAGCTTTCTTT
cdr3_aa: CASSFTGRNTEAFF

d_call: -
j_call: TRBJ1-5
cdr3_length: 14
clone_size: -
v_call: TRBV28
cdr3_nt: TGTGCCAGCAGTTTCTCCGGGGGGGGACAGCCCCAGCATTTT
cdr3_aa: CASSFSGGGQPQHF

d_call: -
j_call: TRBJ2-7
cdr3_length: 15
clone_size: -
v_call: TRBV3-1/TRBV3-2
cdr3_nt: TGTGCCAGCAGCCAAGACCTAACTAGCCTTGAGGAGCAGTACTTC
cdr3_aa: CASSQDLTSLEEQYF

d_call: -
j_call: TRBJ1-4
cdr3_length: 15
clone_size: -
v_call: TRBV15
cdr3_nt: TGTGCCACCAGCAGGCCCTCGGGGTTTGCGGAAAAACTGTTTTTT
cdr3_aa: CATSRPSGFAEKLFF

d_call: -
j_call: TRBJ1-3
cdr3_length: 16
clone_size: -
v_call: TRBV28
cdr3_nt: TGTGCCAGCAGCTTCCGGGCACCAAGAGGTGGAAACACCATATATTTT
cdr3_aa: CASSFRAPRGGNTIYF

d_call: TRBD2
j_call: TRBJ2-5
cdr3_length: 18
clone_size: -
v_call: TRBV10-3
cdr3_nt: TGTGCCATCAGTGAGTCGCTACCTAGCGGGAGCTCCCAAGAGACCCAGTACTTC
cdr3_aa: CAISESLPSGSSQETQYF

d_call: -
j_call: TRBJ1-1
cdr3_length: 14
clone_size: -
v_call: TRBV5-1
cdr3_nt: TGCGCCAGCAGCTTGGCCGGGCCAAGTAGTGGAGCTTTCTTT
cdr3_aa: CASSLAGPSSGAFF

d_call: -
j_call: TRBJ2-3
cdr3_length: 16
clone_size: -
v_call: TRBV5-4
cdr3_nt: TGTGCCAGCAGCTTGGCGGGCCGGGGGGCCACAGATACGCAGTATTTT
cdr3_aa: CASSLAGRGATDTQYF

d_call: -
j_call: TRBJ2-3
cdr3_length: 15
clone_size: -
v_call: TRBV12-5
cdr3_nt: TGTGCTAGTGGTTTGGAGAGGTCCCTCACAGATACGCAGTATTTT
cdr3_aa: CASGLERSLTDTQYF

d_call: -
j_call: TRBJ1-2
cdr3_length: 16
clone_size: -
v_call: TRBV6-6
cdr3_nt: TGTGCCAGCAGTTACGACGCGCACAGAACCTACTATGGCTACACCTTC
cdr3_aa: CASSYDAHRTYYGYTF

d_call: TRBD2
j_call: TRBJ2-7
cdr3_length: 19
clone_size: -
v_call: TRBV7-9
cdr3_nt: TGTGCCAGCAGCCCTCTAGCGGGAGGTGATCGGTCGAACCGCCACGAGCAGTACTTC
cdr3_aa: CASSPLAGGDRSNRHEQYF

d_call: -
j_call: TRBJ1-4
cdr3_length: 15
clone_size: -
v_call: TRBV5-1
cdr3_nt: TGCGCCAGCAGCTTGATGGGCACAACTAATGAAAAACTGTTTTTT
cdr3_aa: CASSLMGTTNEKLFF

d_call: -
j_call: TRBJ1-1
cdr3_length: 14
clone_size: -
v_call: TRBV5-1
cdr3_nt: TGCGCCAGCAGCTTGGTTACGGCTAACACTGAAGCTTTCTTT
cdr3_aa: CASSLVTANTEAFF

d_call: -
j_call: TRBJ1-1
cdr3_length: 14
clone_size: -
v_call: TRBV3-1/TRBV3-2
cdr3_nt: TGTGCCAGCAGCCAACCAGGGGAGAGAACTGAAGCTTTCTTT
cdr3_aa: CASSQPGERTEAFF

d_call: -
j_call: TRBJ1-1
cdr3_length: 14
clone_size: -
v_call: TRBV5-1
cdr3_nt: TGCGCCAGCAGCTCGGACGGAATGAACACTGAAGCTTTCTTT
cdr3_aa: CASSSDGMNTEAFF

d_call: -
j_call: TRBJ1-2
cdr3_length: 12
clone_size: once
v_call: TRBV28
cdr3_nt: TGTGCCAGCAGTTTAAGGCTTTGGGGCTACACCTTC
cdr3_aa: CASSLRLWGYTF

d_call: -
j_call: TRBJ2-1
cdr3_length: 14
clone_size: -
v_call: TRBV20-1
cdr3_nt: TGCAGTGCTAGTGTCGCGGCTGCCTACAATGAGCAGTTCTTC
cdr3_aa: CSASVAAAYNEQFF